Ten or more counts support the clone carrying this T cell receptor beta chain. The data were obtained in a study of blood T cell repertoires in COVID-19. Data came from immunoSEQ multiplex PCR; TCRdb stores just in-frame clones and leaves some out. Of approximately 80,000 clones in the sample, over 75% were seen once. There are 14 residues in the CDR3. Trimming left V 5 bases short and J 3 bases short, with 11 bases between. Germline V gene sequence: CDR1 MDHEN, CDR2 SYDVKM. The source is a man aged 50 or older with COVID-19, enrolled during active disease. This chain connects TRBV28 to TRBJ1-5; D remains unclear. The sample consisted of peripheral blood. The CDR3 reads CASSDGRDNQPQHF. The DNA for the CDR3 is TGTGCCAGCAGTGACGGGAGGGACAATCAGCCCCAGCATTTT.